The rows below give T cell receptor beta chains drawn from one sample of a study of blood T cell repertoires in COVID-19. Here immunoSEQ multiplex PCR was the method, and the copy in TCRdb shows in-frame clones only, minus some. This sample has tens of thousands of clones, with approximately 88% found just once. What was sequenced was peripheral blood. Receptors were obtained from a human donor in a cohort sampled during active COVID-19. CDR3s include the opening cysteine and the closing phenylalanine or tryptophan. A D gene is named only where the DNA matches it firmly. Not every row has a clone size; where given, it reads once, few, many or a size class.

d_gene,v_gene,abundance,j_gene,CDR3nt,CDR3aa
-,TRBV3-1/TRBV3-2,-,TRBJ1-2,TGTGCCAGCAGCCAACCCCGTGCGGCGGGCAACTATGGCTACACCTTC,CASSQPRAAGNYGYTF
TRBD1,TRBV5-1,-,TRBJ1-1,TGCGCCAGCAGCGTTAGTACAGGGGTTGAAGCTTTCTTT,CASSVSTGVEAFF
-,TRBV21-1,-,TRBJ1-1,TGTGCCAGCAGCCTTCAGGCGGAGGGAGGGAACACTGAAGCTTTCTTT,CASSLQAEGGNTEAFF
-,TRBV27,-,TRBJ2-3,TGTGCCAGCAGTTTACAGGGGCGCGCAGATACGCAGTATTTT,CASSLQGRADTQYF
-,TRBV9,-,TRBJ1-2,TGTGCCAGCAGCGATGGGACAATTGGGGAGAGTGGCTACACCTTC,CASSDGTIGESGYTF
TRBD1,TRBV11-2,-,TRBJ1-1,TGTGCCAGCAGCCCAGTTACAGGGGGAATTGAAGCTTTCTTT,CASSPVTGGIEAFF
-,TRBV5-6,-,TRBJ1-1,TGTGCCTCCGGGCGGGGAATGAACACTGAAGCTTTCTTT,CASGRGMNTEAFF
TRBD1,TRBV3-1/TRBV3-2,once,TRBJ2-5,TGTGCCAGCAGCCAAGCTCTAACGGGACAGGGTCGAGGAGAGACCCAGTACTTC,CASSQALTGQGRGETQYF
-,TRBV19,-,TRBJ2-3,TGTGCCAGTAGTATAGGTCTAGAGTCAGATACGCAGTATTTT,CASSIGLESDTQYF
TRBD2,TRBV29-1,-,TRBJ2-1,TGCAGCGTATCAGCGGGAGGGGATTACAATGAGCAGTTCTTC,CSVSAGGDYNEQFF
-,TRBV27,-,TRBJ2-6,TGTGCCAGCAGTGGGGAGAGGGCCAACGTCCTGACTTTC,CASSGERANVLTF
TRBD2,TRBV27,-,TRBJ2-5,TGTGCCAGCAGTTTTAGTACTAGCGGGTTTGGGGAGACCCAGTACTTC,CASSFSTSGFGETQYF
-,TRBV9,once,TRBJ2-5,TGTGCCAGCAGCGTAGCTACCCAGGGAGGAGAGACCCAGTACTTC,CASSVATQGGETQYF
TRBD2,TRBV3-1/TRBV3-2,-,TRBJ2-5,TGTGCCAGCAGCCATCGCCTGGGGGAGGGCCGGGAGACCCAGTACTTC,CASSHRLGEGRETQYF
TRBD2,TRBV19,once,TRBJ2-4,TGTGCCAGTAGTATAACTAGCGGGAACAAAAACATTCAGTACTTC,CASSITSGNKNIQYF
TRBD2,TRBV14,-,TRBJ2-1,TGTGCCAGCAGCCTACTAGCGGGGGGGCGCAATGAGCAGTTCTTC,CASSLLAGGRNEQFF
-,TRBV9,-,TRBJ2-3,TGTGCCAGCAGCGTCGGTACAGATACGCAGTATTTT,CASSVGTDTQYF
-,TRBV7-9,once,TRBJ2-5,TGTGCCAGCAGCTTAGACAGGGGAGGAGAGACCCAGTACTTC,CASSLDRGGETQYF
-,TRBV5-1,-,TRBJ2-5,TGCGCCAGCAGCTCGGACAGCGTTGTCGAGACCCAGTACTTC,CASSSDSVVETQYF
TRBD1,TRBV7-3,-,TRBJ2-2,TGTGCCAGCAGCCCGGACAGGGGGCGCGCCGGGGAGCTGTTTTTT,CASSPDRGRAGELFF
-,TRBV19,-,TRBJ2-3,TGTGCCAGTAGTATAAGAGCGGATACGCAGTATTTT,CASSIRADTQYF
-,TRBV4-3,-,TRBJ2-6,TGCGCCAGCAGCCAAGATTGGGGAGGCGGGACCAGCTCTGGGGCCAACGTCCTGACTTTC,CASSQDWGGGTSSGANVLTF
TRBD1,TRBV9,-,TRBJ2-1,TGTGCCAGCAGCATTCGGACAGGAGGCAATGAGCAGTTCTTC,CASSIRTGGNEQFF
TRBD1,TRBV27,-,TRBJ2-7,TGTGCCAGCAGTATAGGGACAGGGCCCTCCTACGAGCAGTACTTC,CASSIGTGPSYEQYF
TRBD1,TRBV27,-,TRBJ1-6,TGTGCCAGCAGCCCGGGACAGTATAATTCACCCCTCCACTTT,CASSPGQYNSPLHF
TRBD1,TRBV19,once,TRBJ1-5,TGTGCCAGTAGTTCCCCAGGACAGGGAAATCAGCCCCAGCATTTT,CASSSPGQGNQPQHF
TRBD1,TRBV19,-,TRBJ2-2,TGTGCCAGTAGTATCGGGACAGGGGGCGCACAATGGCCCGGGGAGCTGTTTTTT,CASSIGTGGAQWPGELFF
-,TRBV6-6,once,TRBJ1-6,TGTGCCCACCAGGGCTCCTATAATTCACCCCTCCACTTT,CAHQGSYNSPLHF
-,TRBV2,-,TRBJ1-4,TGTGCCAGCAGTTCCTCGGGGGGCACTAATGAAAAACTGTTTTTT,CASSSSGGTNEKLFF
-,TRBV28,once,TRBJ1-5,TGTGCCAGCAGGTACTTGGGCAGCAATCAGCCCCAGCATTTT,CASRYLGSNQPQHF
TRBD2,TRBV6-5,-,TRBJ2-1,TGTGCCAGCCTTATCACTAGCGGGAGGGCGAATGAGCAGTTCTTC,CASLITSGRANEQFF
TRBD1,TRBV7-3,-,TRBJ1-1,TGTGCCAGCAGCTCAAGGACAGGGGGCAGGTATGAAGCTTTCTTT,CASSSRTGGRYEAFF
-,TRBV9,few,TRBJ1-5,TGTGCCAGCAGCGTAGATCTCAATCAGCCCCAGCATTTT,CASSVDLNQPQHF
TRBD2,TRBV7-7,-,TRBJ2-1,TGTGCTAGCAGCTTGAACGGGGGGGCGGCGAATGAGCAGTTCTTC,CASSLNGGAANEQFF
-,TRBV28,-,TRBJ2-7,TGTGCCAGCAGCTCATCGGGTCCCTACGAGCAGTACTTC,CASSSSGPYEQYF
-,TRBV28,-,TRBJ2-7,TGTGCCAGCAGTCCCACAGTCTACGAGCAGTACTTC,CASSPTVYEQYF
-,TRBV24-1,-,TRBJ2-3,TGTGCCACCAGTGATTTGCACTGGGATACGCAGTATTTT,CATSDLHWDTQYF
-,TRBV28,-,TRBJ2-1,TGTGCCAGCAGTTTCAGGGGCCCAAACAATGAGCAGTTCTTC,CASSFRGPNNEQFF
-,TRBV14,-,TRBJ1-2,TGTGCCAGCAGCCAAGATGTATCCCCCTATGGCTACACCTTC,CASSQDVSPYGYTF
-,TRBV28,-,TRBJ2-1,TGTGCCAGCAGTCCGGCCGGGACACCCTACAATGAGCAGTTCTTC,CASSPAGTPYNEQFF
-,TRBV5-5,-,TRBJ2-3,TGTGCCAGCAGCTTCCCGGCAGATACGCAGTATTTT,CASSFPADTQYF
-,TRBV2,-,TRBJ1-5,TGTGCCAGCAGTGTACAAAGGGGTAGCAATCAGCCCCAGCATTTT,CASSVQRGSNQPQHF